The 29 T cell receptor beta chains below come from one sample, sequenced in a study of beta chain features in type 1 diabetes. Sequenced material consisted of expressed TCRB transcripts (all of the isolated RNA was reverse transcribed). Using immunoSEQ multiplex PCR, the repertoire was profiled, and TCRdb retains in-frame clones only, with some absent. The sample lists 130,000 to 150,000 clones, about 7.1% occurring once. Sequenced sample: central memory CD4+ T cells from blood. These receptors came from a woman in her 30s in good health.

DNA of the CDR3: TGTGCCAGCAGCCTTACCGTAGGGGCTAATGAAAAACTGTTTTTT. Translating it yields CASSLTVGANEKLFF. The chain couples TRBV9 to TRBJ1-4; a possible D gene is TRBD1 (5 bases). V shed 4 bases and J shed 3 bases, with 13 bases lying between them. The CDR3 loop spans 15 amino acids. Germline lookup yields CDR1 SGDLS and CDR2 YYNGEE.

There are a few counts of this clone. V gene TRBV11-1 combines with J gene TRBJ1-1, with 8 positions matching TRBD1. The CDR3 has 14 amino acids. The junction had 7 bases not matched to a gene; V was cut back by 5 bases and J by 5 bases. Germline V gives CDR1 SGHAT, CDR2 FQDESV (reference sequence). DNA of the CDR3: TGTGCCAGCAGCCCGCAGGGGGCGAGTACTGAAGCTTTCTTT. Amino acids: CASSPQGASTEAFF.

V and J are TRBV4-3 and TRBJ1-2, with 7 bases matching TRBD1. J lost 2 bases, V lost 4 bases, and 7 bases had no gene match. This CDR3 contains 15 residues. In germline, CDR1 is LGHNA, CDR2 YSLEER. The CDR3 DNA follows: TGCGCCAGCAGCCCAGATCCACAGGGGAACTATGGCTACACCTTC. It is translated as CASSPDPQGNYGYTF.

This clone was found a few times. V gene TRBV28 combines with J gene TRBJ2-6; D is undetermined. Germline CDR1 is MDHEN and CDR2 is SYDVKM. The CDR3 sequence is 17 residues long. Between the trimmed V and J ends, which lost 3 bases and 0 bases, there was a span of 12 bases. The CDR3 region is CASSLAASDSGANVLTF. CDR3 DNA: TGTGCCAGCAGTTTGGCAGCGTCTGACTCTGGGGCCAACGTCCTGACTTTC.

The CDR3 sequence: CASSPPGGEDTGELFF. In DNA form, the CDR3 reads TGCGCCAGCAGCCCTCCAGGGGGCGAGGACACCGGGGAGCTGTTTTTT. The J gene is TRBJ2-2, the V gene TRBV5-1, with TRBD1 matching 8 bases. The length of the CDR3 is 16 residues. Germline V lookup: CDR1 SGHRS, CDR2 YFSETQ. V shed 4 bases, J shed 3 bases, and the junction held 8 bases outside the gene matches. The whole variable domain, remainder taken from reference TRBV5-1 and TRBJ2-2, is KAGVTQTPRYLIKTRGQQVTLSCSPISGHRSVSWYQQTPGQGLQFLFEYFSETQRNKGNFPGRFSGRQFSNSRSEMNVSTLELGDSALYLCASSPPGGEDTGELFFGEGSRLTVL.

This clone was seen more than once but under ten times. This chain uses TRBV5-5 with TRBJ2-4; D perhaps matches TRBD2 (5 bases). Germline V lookup: CDR1 SGHKS, CDR2 YYEKEE (reference sequence). Trimming took off 6 bases at V and 0 bases at J, with 13 bases between the two ends. This CDR3 contains 15 residues. The CDR3 sequence: CASTPGLLAKNIQYF. CDR3 bases: TGTGCCAGCACCCCCGGACTTTTAGCCAAAAACATTCAGTACTTC.

This clone has more than one count but fewer than ten. V gene TRBV6-6 combines with J gene TRBJ2-7; tentative D call: TRBD1 (6 bases). Trimming shortened V by 4 bases and J by 2 bases, and 18 bases separated the two germline ends. There are 16 residues in the CDR3. Germline V gene lookup returns CDR1 MNHNY and CDR2 SVGAGI (reference sequence). CDR3 in DNA: TGTGCCAGCAGTTTATACACCGGGACAAGTCCCTACGAGCAGTACTTC. Translating gives CASSLYTGTSPYEQYF.

V is TRBV7-3 and J is TRBJ2-3; tentative D call: TRBD1 (6 bases). CDR3 length: 15 amino acids. Trimming pared 0 bases from V and 3 bases from J, leaving 10 bases between. Germline CDR1 SGHTA, CDR2 FQGTGA. The CDR3 nucleotides read TGTGCCAGCAGCTTAACACCAGACAGGACAGATACGCAGTATTTT. Translation: CASSLTPDRTDTQYF.

This clone occurred a few times. The chain is built from TRBV10-3 and TRBJ2-1; 9 nucleotides agree with TRBD2. J gave up 4 bases and V 4 bases, and 2 bases lay outside the gene matches. The CDR3 length is 14 residues. Germline V gene data show CDR1 as ENHRY and CDR2 as SYGVKD. The CDR3 DNA reads as TGTGCCATCAGTGTAGCGGGAGTGTACAATGAGCAGTTCTTC. It codes for CAISVAGVYNEQFF.

The chain has TRBV4-2 and TRBJ2-2, with 9 positions matching TRBD2. With 0 bases clipped from V and 7 bases from J, the junction kept 6 bases outside the gene matches. Germline CDR1 LGHNA, CDR2 YNFKEQ. This CDR3 is built from 16 residues. CDR3 in DNA: TGTGCCAGCAGCCAAGATCTAGCGGGAACCCGCGGGGAGCTGTTTTTT. It encodes CASSQDLAGTRGELFF.

Only a few counts were recorded for this clone. V usage is TRBV19 and J usage is TRBJ2-2; weak D call: TRBD2 (6 bases). CDR1 LNHDA and CDR2 SQIVND come from the germline V gene (reference sequence). This CDR3 has 14 amino acids. Deletions cut 7 bases from V and 1 base from J, with 10 bases between. CDR3 DNA: TGTGCCAGTAAGGCGGGAAGGAACACCGGGGAGCTGTTTTTT. Its translation is CASKAGRNTGELFF.

The chain joins TRBV18 to TRBJ1-2, with 8 bases fitting TRBD1. CDR1 is KGHSH and CDR2 is LQKENI in the germline V gene. The CDR3 is 18 amino acids. V lost 0 bases, J lost 0 bases, and 9 bases stayed unmatched. CDR3: CASSPPSVGTGANYGYTF. The CDR3, as DNA: TGTGCCAGCTCACCACCGTCCGTAGGGACAGGCGCTAACTATGGCTACACCTTC.

The rearrangement links TRBV10-3 to TRBJ2-5; D unresolved. V lost 1 base and J 2 bases, leaving 8 bases between the germline ends. Germline V gene data show CDR1 as ENHRY and CDR2 as SYGVKD. The CDR3 has 14 residues. CDR3 nucleotides: TGTGCCATCAGTGAGTTTGACGGGCAAGAGACCCAGTACTTC. Translated: CAISEFDGQETQYF.

This clone was detected many times. The chain is built from TRBV27 and TRBJ2-6, with D possibly being TRBD1 (6 bases). The CDR3 loop spans 17 amino acids. V was pared by 5 bases and J by 0 bases, with 14 bases between. Germline V gene data show CDR1 as MNHEY and CDR2 as SMNVEV (reference sequence). Here the CDR3 DNA reads TGTGCCAGCAGTCCCCCGGGACATACCTCTGGGGCCAACGTCCTGACTTTC. This translates into CASSPPGHTSGANVLTF.

This clone appeared a few times. The chain joins TRBV4-3 to TRBJ2-1; 13 bases agree with TRBD2. The junction had 2 bases not matched to a gene; V was cut back by 0 bases and J by 9 bases. Germline V lookup: CDR1 LGHNA, CDR2 YSLEER. The CDR3 runs to 15 residues. The CDR3 DNA is TGCGCCAGCAGCCAAGAACTAGCGGGAGGGGGTGAGCAGTTCTTC. It yields the protein CASSQELAGGGEQFF.

This clone was counted only a few times. The chain employs TRBV27 and TRBJ1-2, with unresolved D. Trimming removed 2 bases at V and 2 bases at J, with 6 bases between. The germline CDR1 and CDR2 sequences are MNHEY and SMNVEV (reference sequence). The CDR3 contains 13 residues. DNA for the CDR3: TGTGCCAGCAGTTTACAGGAAAACTATGGCTACACCTTC. Translated, it gives CASSLQENYGYTF.

V gene TRBV30 combines with J gene TRBJ1-2, with TRBD1 identical over 9 bases. Germline V gene data show CDR1 as GTSNPN and CDR2 as SVGIG (reference sequence). Unmatched junction bases numbered 11, after V lost 5 bases and J lost 4 bases. The CDR3 is 15 residues long. The CDR3 reads CAWGSRDRALYGYTF. The CDR3 nucleotides are TGTGCCTGGGGCAGCCGGGACAGGGCTCTCTATGGCTACACCTTC. Complete variable domain (other parts from reference TRBV30 and TRBJ1-2): SQTIHQWPATLVQPVGSPLSLECTVEGTSNPNLYWYRQAAGRGLQLLFYSVGIGQISSEVPQNLSASRPQDRQFILSSKKLLLSDSGFYLCAWGSRDRALYGYTFGSGTRLTVV.

This chain links TRBV18 with TRBJ2-4; no firm D call. Germline values: CDR1 KGHSH, CDR2 LQKENI. The CDR3 has 16 residues. Trimming took off 0 bases at V and 0 bases at J, with 9 bases between the two ends. The CDR3 region is CASSPPMGEAKNIQYF. CDR3 bases: TGTGCCAGCTCACCACCGATGGGCGAAGCCAAAAACATTCAGTACTTC.

The V and J genes are TRBV28 and TRBJ2-2, with D possibly TRBD1 on 6 matching bases. CDR1 is MDHEN, CDR2 SYDVKM, per germline. The CDR3 is 16 residues long. V dropped 5 bases and J dropped 1 base, with 14 bases sitting between them. CDR3 bases: TGTGCCAGCAGTCACCCTGGGACAAAGAACACCGGGGAGCTGTTTTTT. Amino acids: CASSHPGTKNTGELFF.

The chain combines TRBV6-6 with TRBJ2-2; 8 nucleotides line up with TRBD1. The CDR3 is 15 amino acids. Trimming at V came to 5 bases and at J to 4 bases, leaving 6 bases not matched to a gene. Per germline, CDR1 MNHNY and CDR2 SVGAGI (reference sequence). CDR3 in DNA: TGTGCCAGCAGTCGTGGGACAGGTGCCACCGGGGAGCTGTTTTTT. Its protein is CASSRGTGATGELFF.

This clone turned up a few times. The V and J genes are TRBV30 and TRBJ2-7, with 9 nucleotides matching TRBD2. Germline V gene sequence: CDR1 GTSNPN, CDR2 SVGIG (reference sequence). V was clipped by 3 bases and J by 6 bases; unmatched bases: 12. The CDR3 is 15 residues long. The CDR3 sequence: CAWSGRTAGGLEQYF. DNA for the CDR3: TGTGCCTGGAGCGGCAGGACAGCGGGAGGACTCGAGCAGTACTTC. Full variable domain (missing parts from reference TRBV30 and TRBJ2-7): SQTIHQWPATLVQPVGSPLSLECTVEGTSNPNLYWYRQAAGRGLQLLFYSVGIGQISSEVPQNLSASRPQDRQFILSSKKLLLSDSGFYLCAWSGRTAGGLEQYFGPGTRLTVT.

The chain employs TRBV6-5 and TRBJ2-1, with unresolved D. Between the trimmed V and J ends, which lost 6 bases and 4 bases, there was a span of 4 bases. This CDR3 is 11 amino acids long. Germline V gives CDR1 MNHEY, CDR2 SVGAGI. The CDR3 DNA is TGTGCCAGCAGCCGTTACAATGAGCAGTTCTTC. The encoded protein is CASSRYNEQFF.

This clone occurred many times. The same CDR3 also results from other DNA sequences found in this sample. This chain uses TRBV7-2 with TRBJ2-5; 16 nucleotides line up with TRBD2. Looked up from germline, CDR1 is SGHTA and CDR2 is FQGNSA. Germline trimming cut 4 bases from V and 5 bases from J; bases unmatched to any gene: 4. The CDR3 is 16 residues long. The CDR3 DNA reads TGTGCCAGCAGCTCGGGACTAGCGGGAGGGCGGGAGACCCAGTACTTC. This translates into CASSSGLAGGRETQYF.

This clone appeared a few times. V is TRBV28 and J is TRBJ2-7; 9 nucleotides align to TRBD2. V dropped 10 bases and J dropped 5; count of bases not matched to a gene: 3. CDR1 MDHEN and CDR2 SYDVKM come from the germline V gene. The CDR3 length is 11 residues. CDR3 in amino acids: CATERGDEQYF. The CDR3 nucleotides read TGTGCCACCGAGCGGGGGGACGAGCAGTACTTC.

This clone was detected a few times. The same CDR3 can be traced to other DNA sequences in this sample. This chain links TRBV7-3 with TRBJ2-3; a possible D gene is TRBD1 (5 bases). The CDR3 length is 14 residues. Per the germline V gene, CDR1 is SGHTA and CDR2 is FQGTGA. Trimming took 2 bases from V and 3 from J, leaving 9 bases between them. CDR3 sequence reads: CASSLGHSTDTQYF. The CDR3 DNA sequence: TGTGCCAGCAGCTTAGGACATTCAACAGATACGCAGTATTTT.

This clone was seen at least ten times. The rearrangement links TRBV29-1 to TRBJ1-1; a weak D match, TRBD1 (6 bases). Germline-derived CDR1 and CDR2 are SQVTM and ANQGSEA. There are 12 residues in the CDR3. Trimming shortened V by 6 bases and J by 9 bases, and 17 bases separated the two germline ends. Written as DNA, the CDR3 is TGCAGCGTAAAAATCTCGGACAGTCAAGCTTTCTTT. Translated, it gives CSVKISDSQAFF.

This clone was observed a handful of times. The rearrangement links TRBV28 to TRBJ2-1; 8 bases line up with TRBD2. The CDR3 sequence is 17 residues long. V was clipped by 2 bases and J by 5 bases; unmatched bases: 11. The germline CDR1 and CDR2 sequences are MDHEN and SYDVKM. CDR3 DNA sequence: TGTGCCAGCAGTTTAGATCCCCGGCGGGAGGCACACAATGAGCAGTTCTTC. Amino acids: CASSLDPRREAHNEQFF.

The V call is TRBV29-1, the J call TRBJ2-7; a weak D match, TRBD2 (7 bases). The CDR3 consists of 11 residues. CDR1 and CDR2 (germline): SQVTM, ANQGSEA. The V end was cut by 7 bases, the J end by 5 bases, with 12 bases between. The CDR3 is CSGGGAHEQYF. The CDR3 coding sequence is TGCAGCGGTGGGGGGGCCCACGAGCAGTACTTC.

J is TRBJ2-7 and V is TRBV25-1; TRBD1 matches 8 bases. V was clipped by 5 bases and J by 3 bases; unmatched bases: 6. The CDR3 contains 14 residues. The germline V gene has CDR1 MGHDK and CDR2 SYGVNS. CDR3 amino acids: CASSRTGKVYEQYF. CDR3 DNA: TGTGCCAGCAGTAGGACAGGGAAGGTCTACGAGCAGTACTTC.